This TCR beta chain originates from a study of TIL therapy for anti-PD-1-resistant metastatic lung cancer. Whole-study context: Median patient age was approximately 58, ranging about 38-80 years. Half of patients were current or former smokers.

The V end was cut by 3 bases, the J end by 0 bases, with 9 bases between. The CDR3 has 15 amino acids. Per germline, CDR1 LGHDT and CDR2 YNNKEL (reference sequence). Indicated time point: pre-treatment sample, taken before nivolumab and TIL therapy. Adults with stage 4 NSCLC were enrolled in a phase I trial. The libraries were made with immunoSEQ v3. Some clones are missing from TCRdb's copy, which holds only in-frame ones; the method was immunoSEQ multiplex PCR. Of tens of thousands of clones in the sample, around 87% were seen once. Regarding this clone: The target antigen is unknown.

Study-wide results and limits: The baseline peripheral repertoire was partially replaced by infused TIL clonotypes that later decayed.

V and J are TRBV3-1 (or the pseudogene TRBV3-2) and TRBJ1-3, with a possible D match to TRBD1 (6 bases). The receptor was derived from a person aged 25 to 85 with non-small cell lung cancer. This sample comprised blood, obtained at baseline. CDR3 residues: CASSQDRFSGNTIYF. The CDR3 DNA sequence: TGTGCCAGCAGCCAGGACAGATTCTCTGGAAACACCATATATTTT.